The clone carrying this T cell receptor (beta chain) was seen only a few times. Every subset's genomic DNA went evenly onto several immunoSEQ plates. TCRdb's copy holds only in-frame clones and misses some; the assay was immunoSEQ multiplex PCR. The data show 950,000 to 1,100,000 clones, around three quarters seen once. This CDR3 has 12 residues. Germline-derived CDR1 and CDR2 are SGHNT and YYREEE (reference sequence). The V gene lost 2 bases and the J gene lost 8 bases, with 8 bases spanning the gap. The data were obtained in a study of shared clonotypes between healthy human individuals. This receptor was obtained from a man in his late teens or twenties in good health. Some clones in this sample may be carry-over from other donors' samples. The sequenced sample consisted of memory CD4+ T cells from PBMCs. The subset was: CD45RA-negative fraction. J is TRBJ2-1 and V is TRBV5-4; D is unclear. The CDR3 protein is CASSFRTHEQFF. For the CDR3, the DNA is TGTGCCAGCAGCTTTAGAACCCATGAGCAGTTCTTC.